One sample yielded the 9 T cell receptor beta chains listed below, sequenced in a study of blood T cell repertoires in COVID-19. Clones were read by immunoSEQ multiplex PCR, and TCRdb kept only the in-frame ones, dropping some. Among some 90,000 clones listed, 89% were seen once. The specimen sequenced was peripheral blood. Every receptor here comes from a man aged 45 to 65 with acute or convalescent COVID-19.

In its sample, this clone was seen once. The V and J genes are TRBV19 and TRBJ1-4, with D possibly TRBD1 on 5 matching bases. V was pared by 4 bases and J by 0 bases, with 15 bases between. Germline CDR1 is LNHDA and CDR2 is SQIVND (reference sequence). There are 17 residues in the CDR3. This chain's CDR3 is CASSTLSGEPTNEKLFF. The CDR3 coding sequence is TGTGCCAGTAGTACCCTCTCGGGGGAACCAACTAATGAAAAACTGTTTTTT.

This clone has just a few counts. This chain connects TRBV7-9 to TRBJ2-7, with D possibly matching TRBD2 (5 bases). CDR1 is SEHNR and CDR2 is FQNEAQ in the germline V gene (reference sequence). V shed 9 bases and J shed 4 bases, with 16 bases lying between them. This CDR3 region has 13 residues. This chain's CDR3 is CASAGGRDYEQYF. CDR3 sequence (DNA): TGTGCCAGTGCGGGCGGAAGGGATTACGAGCAGTACTTC.

The gene calls are TRBV19 and TRBJ1-6; D ambiguous. Germline loops: CDR1 LNHDA, CDR2 SQIVND (reference sequence). CDR3 length: 12 residues. V was pared by 8 bases and J by 5 bases, with 7 bases between. CDR3 sequence (DNA): TGTGCCAGTGGGCTGGATAATTCACCCCTCCACTTT. It is translated as CASGLDNSPLHF.

This rearrangement joins TRBV2 to TRBJ2-4, with D hard to call. V lost 6 bases, J lost 0 bases, and 3 bases lay in between. The germline CDR1 and CDR2 sequences are SNHLY and FYNNEI. The CDR3 consists of 12 residues. The CDR3 nucleotides read TGTGCCAGCAGCATAGCCAAAAACATTCAGTACTTC. Translating it yields CASSIAKNIQYF.

V is TRBV18 and J is TRBJ2-5, with 9 nucleotides matching TRBD2. Germline V gives CDR1 KGHSH, CDR2 LQKENI. The V and J ends lost 4 bases and 4 bases, in that order; junction bases with no gene match: 7. The CDR3 spans 15 residues. The CDR3 DNA reads as TGTGCCAGCTCACTGGTGGTTAGCGGGAGAGAGACCCAGTACTTC. Translating gives CASSLVVSGRETQYF.

This clone is a singleton in its sample. The chain couples TRBV5-1 to TRBJ2-7, with 9 nucleotides matching TRBD1. Germline CDR1 and CDR2: SGHRS and YFSETQ. The V and J ends lost 4 bases and 2 bases, in that order; junction bases with no gene match: 7. The CDR3 length is 15 residues. As DNA, the CDR3 is TGCGCCAGCAGCGCAAACAGGGGGCGCGCCTACGAGCAGTACTTC. Translation gives CASSANRGRAYEQYF.

This clone was recorded only once. The chain links TRBV11-2 to TRBJ2-5; TRBD1 agrees at 8 bases. V trimming: 2 bases; J trimming: 4 bases; junction bases outside the gene matches: 0. This CDR3 region has 13 residues. Germline V CDR1 and CDR2: SGHAT, FQNNGV. CDR3 protein: CASSLQGAETQYF. CDR3 DNA sequence: TGTGCCAGCAGCTTACAGGGGGCAGAGACCCAGTACTTC.

The chain joins TRBV3-1 (or the pseudogene TRBV3-2) to TRBJ2-1; 12 nucleotides agree with TRBD2. V was clipped by 5 bases and J by 8 bases; unmatched bases: 10. The CDR3 is 16 amino acids. CDR1 and CDR2 (germline): LGHDT, YNNKEL (reference sequence). Here the CDR3 DNA reads TGTGCCAGCAGCACGCGGACTAGCGGGGCCCCCCATGAGCAGTTCTTC. Encoded protein: CASSTRTSGAPHEQFF.

The chain combines TRBV7-2 with TRBJ2-1, with 9 nucleotides matching TRBD1. The V and J ends lost 3 bases and 6 bases, in that order; junction bases with no gene match: 9. The CDR3 runs to 16 residues. The V gene's germline CDR1 is SGHTA and CDR2 FQGNSA. In DNA, the CDR3 is TGTGCCAGCAGCTTCTTTGCGGGACAGGGTACCAATGAGCAGTTCTTC. Translated, it gives CASSFFAGQGTNEQFF.